The sequence of this T cell receptor (beta chain) was determined in a study of preoperative IRX-2 immunotherapy in early breast cancer. This table comes from immunoSEQ multiplex PCR, and its TCRdb copy is limited to in-frame clones, with some not included. This table holds 20,000 to 25,000 clones, approximately 95% found once. CDR1 and CDR2 (germline): GTSNPN, SVGIG (reference sequence). This CDR3 has 13 amino acids. V was pared by 3 bases and J by 0 bases, with 8 bases between. Noted treatment: preoperative locoregional IRX-2 cytokine immunotherapy. Patients received preoperative, locoregional IRX-2 cytokine immunotherapy in a phase Ib study.

The source was tumor tissue, collected after IRX-2 immunotherapy. This rearrangement joins TRBV30 to TRBJ1-1; D might be TRBD1 (5 bases). The TCR was taken from a human donor with breast cancer. The CDR3 sequence is CAWRVRVNTEAFF. The CDR3 region has the DNA TGTGCCTGGAGAGTCAGGGTGAACACTGAAGCTTTCTTT.